A selection of T cell receptor beta chains follows, all from one sample in a study of neoadjuvant anti-PD-1 for oral cavity cancer. Clones were read by immunoSEQ multiplex PCR, and TCRdb kept only the in-frame ones, dropping some. The sample lists more than 13,000 clones, 70% occurring once. The specimen comprised PBMCs, sampled before nivolumab (anti-PD-1) treatment. Receptors were obtained from a person between 35 and 79 years old with oral cavity squamous cell carcinoma. The CDR3 runs from the conserved cysteine through the conserved F or W. D genes are given only for firm matches. Part of the rows lack a size; the others show once, few, many or a class for expanded clones.

cdr3_aa cdr3_nt j_call d_call v_call clone_size
CATTGTGNTIYF TGTGCCACCACCGGTACTGGAAACACCATATATTTT TRBJ1-3 NA TRBV28 NA
CASTPRGRNTEAFF TGTGCCAGCACCCCCAGGGGACGAAACACTGAAGCTTTCTTT TRBJ1-1 NA TRBV5-4 few
CASSGAVAGRQETQYF TGTGCCAGCAGTGGCGCGGTGGCAGGGCGTCAAGAGACCCAGTACTTC TRBJ2-5 NA TRBV2 once
CASSERDTSYSGNTIYF TGTGCCAGCAGTGAACGAGATACTTCCTACTCTGGAAACACCATATATTTT TRBJ1-3 NA TRBV6-1 NA
CASRRDTKETQYF TGTGCCAGTAGGCGGGACACAAAAGAGACCCAGTACTTC TRBJ2-5 NA TRBV19 NA
CASREGPYEQYF TGTGCCAGCAGGGAGGGACCCTACGAGCAGTACTTC TRBJ2-7 NA TRBV6-5 NA
CASSLDGRGYTF TGTGCCAGCAGCTTAGACGGCCGTGGCTACACCTTC TRBJ1-2 NA TRBV7-2 NA
CASRTLQGPKNTEAFF TGTGCCAGTCGGACCCTACAGGGACCTAAGAACACTGAAGCTTTCTTT TRBJ1-1 NA TRBV19 few
CASSRGLFGTEAFF TGTGCCAGCAGCCGCGGGCTATTCGGGACTGAAGCTTTCTTT TRBJ1-1 NA TRBV5-6 NA
CASSPDRGGTEAFF TGTGCCAGCAGCCCGGACAGGGGTGGCACTGAAGCTTTCTTT TRBJ1-1 TRBD1 TRBV5-4 few
CASSVDGAQYF TGTGCCAGCAGCGTAGATGGGGCCCAGTACTTC TRBJ2-5 NA TRBV9 NA
CASTARQGRQPQHF TGTGCCAGCACGGCGCGGCAGGGGAGGCAGCCCCAGCATTTT TRBJ1-5 NA TRBV6-1 NA
CASSIIGDQPQHF TGTGCCAGTAGCATCATAGGGGATCAGCCCCAGCATTTT TRBJ1-5 NA TRBV19 few
CASSLSGARRTDTQYF TGTGCCAGCAGTTTGAGCGGGGCGAGGCGCACAGATACGCAGTATTTT TRBJ2-3 TRBD2 TRBV27 NA
CAWSVARVFGAQIPDSPLHF TGTGCCTGGAGTGTAGCCCGCGTTTTCGGGGCTCAAATCCCCGATTCACCCCTCCACTTT TRBJ1-6 NA TRBV30 NA
CASSEFLGSNYGYTF TGTGCCAGCAGTGAATTTCTGGGGTCTAACTATGGCTACACCTTC TRBJ1-2 NA TRBV2 few
CASSFGGQGEAFF TGTGCCAGCAGTTTCGGTGGGCAGGGCGAAGCTTTCTTT TRBJ1-1 NA TRBV28 NA
CASRGTSGSYTGELFF TGTGCCAGCAGGGGGACTAGCGGGAGTTACACCGGGGAGCTGTTTTTT TRBJ2-2 TRBD2 TRBV2 NA
CASSQVGGGNSPLHF TGTGCCAGCAGCCAAGTTGGGGGGGGAAATTCACCCCTCCACTTT TRBJ1-6 NA TRBV14 NA
CASRIGGISGNQPQHF TGTGCCAGCAGAATCGGGGGGATCTCGGGCAATCAGCCCCAGCATTTT TRBJ1-5 NA TRBV19 few
CATSRGQGTEHEQYF TGTGCCACCAGCAGAGGACAGGGGACGGAGCACGAGCAGTACTTC TRBJ2-7 TRBD1 TRBV15 NA
CASSLYGMYEQYF TGTGCCAGCAGCTTGTACGGGATGTACGAGCAGTACTTC TRBJ2-7 NA TRBV5-6 once
CASSYGGRSYNEQFF TGTGCCAGCAGTTACGGGGGAAGATCCTACAATGAGCAGTTCTTC TRBJ2-1 NA TRBV6-6 NA
CSVDPGPGEQYF TGCAGCGTTGATCCAGGACCAGGGGAGCAGTACTTC TRBJ2-7 NA TRBV29-1 NA
CASSEGLAGTNEQFF TGTGCCAGCAGTGAAGGGCTAGCGGGGACCAATGAGCAGTTCTTC TRBJ2-1 TRBD2 TRBV2 NA
CASSGRAGGSRETQYF TGCGCCAGCAGTGGTAGAGCGGGGGGGTCACGAGAGACCCAGTACTTC TRBJ2-5 TRBD2 TRBV10-2 NA
CASSFPLGGATEAFF TGTGCCAGCAGCTTTCCTCTCGGTGGGGCAACTGAAGCTTTCTTT TRBJ1-1 NA TRBV7-9 few
CASGSTGSYNEQFF TGCGCCAGCGGATCGACAGGGTCCTACAATGAGCAGTTCTTC TRBJ2-1 TRBD1 TRBV4-1 NA
CAISPTGAGQPQHF TGTGCCATCTCCCCCACAGGGGCGGGTCAGCCCCAGCATTTT TRBJ1-5 TRBD1 TRBV10-3 few
CASSFLPGQGDYEQYF TGTGCCAGCAGTTTCCTCCCGGGACAGGGGGATTACGAGCAGTACTTC TRBJ2-7 TRBD1 TRBV28 few
CASSISPFSEGTHEQYF TGTGCCAGTAGTATATCCCCGTTCTCGGAAGGTACCCACGAGCAGTACTTC TRBJ2-7 NA TRBV19 few
CASSLGATGVSNEQFF TGTGCCAGCAGCTTGGGAGCGACAGGGGTATCGAATGAGCAGTTCTTC TRBJ2-1 TRBD1 TRBV5-4 NA
CASSLGFMNTEAFF TGCGCCAGCAGCCTCGGGTTTATGAACACTGAAGCTTTCTTT TRBJ1-1 NA TRBV5-1 NA
CASSYGGGNQPQHF TGTGCCAGCAGTTATGGGGGGGGCAATCAGCCCCAGCATTTT TRBJ1-5 NA TRBV28 few
CASSQGSNNSPLHF TGTGCCAGCTCACAGGGGTCGAATAATTCACCCCTCCACTTT TRBJ1-6 NA TRBV18 NA